The 8 T cell receptor beta chains below were found in one sample sequenced in a study of post-analysis software for immune sequencing data. Whole-study findings and limits: Five or six TRBV segments, TRBV5-6, TRBV5-1 and TRBV20-1 among them, were found more frequent in patients than controls.

Unique molecular identifiers were carried by the TCR beta cDNA libraries. Each CDR3 protein is one row after TCRdb ran MiXCR on the PCR reads. The top ten hold around 5.9% of the sample, which has more than 500,000 distinct CDR3 sequences, about a third seen once. For these receptors, no antigen is known. The specimen was blood. These receptors were taken from a girl aged 2-17 years with multiple sclerosis.

Turning to this clonotype: It may be a read error: a sequence one base away is much more abundant. J is TRBJ2-5 and V is TRBV4-1; TRBD1 matches 7 bases. From germline, CDR1 is MGHRA and CDR2 YSYEKL. This CDR3 is built from 13 residues. CDR3 coding DNA: TGCACCAGCAGCCAGGGGACAGCTGAGACCCAGTACTTC. As protein: CTSSQGTAETQYF.

J is TRBJ2-1 and V is TRBV12-3 or TRBV12-4; D call uncertain. With 4 bases removed from V and 4 bases from J, the gap between germline ends came to 17 bases. The CDR3 spans 16 residues. CDR3: CASSYSPGLTYNEQFF. CDR3 nucleotide sequence: TGTGCCAGCAGTTATAGCCCTGGCCTTACTTACAATGAGCAGTTCTTC.

This chain links TRBV20-1 with TRBJ2-7; possible D gene TRBD1, 5 bases. V lost 0 bases and J 3 bases, leaving 6 bases between the germline ends. CDR3 length equals 12 residues. Germline V lookup: CDR1 DFQATT, CDR2 SNEGSKA (reference sequence). CDR3 region: CSARDQGYEQYF. CDR3 sequence (DNA): TGCAGTGCTAGAGATCAGGGCTACGAGCAGTACTTC.

This clonotype occurred a few times. The V call is TRBV6-1, the J call TRBJ2-5; TRBD1 might be the D (5 bases). Germline V CDR1 and CDR2: MNHNS, SASEGT. This CDR3 has 19 residues. V was shortened by 2 bases and J by 0 bases, with 22 bases between the two germline ends. The chain's CDR3 is CASSESITARTRYQETQYF. The CDR3 DNA reads TGTGCCAGCAGTGAATCAATAACAGCCAGGACAAGGTACCAAGAGACCCAGTACTTC.

The CDR3 sequence is CASSLLAGAYEQYF. DNA for the CDR3: TGTGCCAGCAGTCTCCTAGCGGGGGCCTACGAGCAGTACTTC. The chain carries TRBV12-3 or TRBV12-4 and TRBJ2-7; 10 bases are a match to TRBD2. V dropped 5 bases and J dropped 2; count of bases not matched to a gene: 3. CDR3 length: 14 residues.

This clonotype was observed a few times. This chain connects TRBV29-1 to TRBJ2-3; D unresolved. Between the trimmed V and J ends, which lost 7 bases and 6 bases, there was a span of 8 bases. CDR1 and CDR2 from the germline V gene are SQVTM and ANQGSEA. The CDR3 is made up of 10 amino acids. The CDR3 bases are TGCAGCGGAGGTGGGGATACGCAGTATTTT. Its protein product is CSGGGDTQYF.

Remarks on this clonotype: A much larger clone differs by one base, so this may be a read error. This chain uses TRBV15 with TRBJ2-5; 10 bases agree with TRBD2. This CDR3 comprises 16 residues. Germline CDR1 and CDR2: LNHNV and YYDKDF (reference sequence). For the CDR3, the DNA is TGTGCCACCAGCAGAGGCGGACTAGCGGCTCAAGAGACCCGGTACTTC. Its protein is CATSRGGLAAQETRYF.

CDR3 bases: TGCAGCGCCCAGGGAGCGGCTCAGGAGACCCAGTACTTC. Amino acid sequence: CSAQGAAQETQYF. V is TRBV29-1 and J is TRBJ2-5; D possibly matches TRBD1 or TRBD2 (5 bases each). The V end lost 7 bases, the J end lost 5 bases, and 17 bases lay between the germline ends. The CDR3 totals 13 residues. Germline CDR1 is SQVTM and CDR2 is ANQGSEA.